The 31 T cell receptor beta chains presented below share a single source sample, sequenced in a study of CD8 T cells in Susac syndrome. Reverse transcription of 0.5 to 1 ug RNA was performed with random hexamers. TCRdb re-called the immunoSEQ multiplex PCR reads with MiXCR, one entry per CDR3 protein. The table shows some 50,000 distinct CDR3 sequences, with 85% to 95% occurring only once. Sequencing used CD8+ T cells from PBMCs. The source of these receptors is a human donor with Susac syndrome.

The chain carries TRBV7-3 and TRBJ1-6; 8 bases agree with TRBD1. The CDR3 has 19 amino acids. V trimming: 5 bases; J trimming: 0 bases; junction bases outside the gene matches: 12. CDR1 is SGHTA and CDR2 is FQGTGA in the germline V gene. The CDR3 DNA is TGTGCCAGCAGCCCTCCGGGCCTTACAGGGGGCTCCTATAATTCACCCCTCCACTTT. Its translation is CASSPPGLTGGSYNSPLHF.

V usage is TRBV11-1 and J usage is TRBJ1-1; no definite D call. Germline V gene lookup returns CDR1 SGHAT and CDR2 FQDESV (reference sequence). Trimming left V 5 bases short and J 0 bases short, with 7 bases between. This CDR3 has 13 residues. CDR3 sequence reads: CASSVNMNTEAFF. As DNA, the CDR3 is TGTGCCAGCAGCGTCAACATGAACACTGAAGCTTTCTTT.

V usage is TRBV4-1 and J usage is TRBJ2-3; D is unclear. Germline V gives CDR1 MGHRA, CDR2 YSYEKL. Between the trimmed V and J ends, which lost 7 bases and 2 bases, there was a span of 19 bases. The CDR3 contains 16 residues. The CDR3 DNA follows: TGCGCCAGCATGGGTGGGGTGGAAAGCCACACAGATACGCAGTATTTT. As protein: CASMGGVESHTDTQYF.

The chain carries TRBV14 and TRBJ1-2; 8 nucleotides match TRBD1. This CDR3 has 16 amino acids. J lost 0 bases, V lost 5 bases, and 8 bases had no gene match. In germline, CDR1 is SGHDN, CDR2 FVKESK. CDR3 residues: CASSFGQGLTNYGYTF. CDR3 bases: TGTGCCAGCAGCTTTGGACAGGGACTGACTAACTATGGCTACACCTTC.

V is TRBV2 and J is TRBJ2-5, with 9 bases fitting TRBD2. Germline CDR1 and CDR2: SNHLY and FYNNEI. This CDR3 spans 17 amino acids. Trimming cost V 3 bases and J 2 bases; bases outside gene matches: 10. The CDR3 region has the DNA TGTGCCAGCAGTGACCCTAGCGGGGAGGCCCTTCAAGAGACCCAGTACTTC. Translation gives CASSDPSGEALQETQYF. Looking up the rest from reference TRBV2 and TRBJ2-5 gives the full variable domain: EPEVTQTPSHQVTQMGQEVILRCVPISNHLYFYWYRQILGQKVEFLVSFYNNEISEKSEIFDDQFSVERPDGSNFTLKIRSTKLEDSAMYFCASSDPSGEALQETQYFGPGTRLLVL.

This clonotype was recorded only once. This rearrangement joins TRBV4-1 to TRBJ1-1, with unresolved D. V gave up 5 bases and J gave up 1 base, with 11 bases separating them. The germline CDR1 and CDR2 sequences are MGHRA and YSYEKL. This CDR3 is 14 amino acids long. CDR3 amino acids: CASSYGPSNTEAFF. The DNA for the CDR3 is TGCGCCAGCAGCTACGGGCCATCGAACACTGAAGCTTTCTTT.

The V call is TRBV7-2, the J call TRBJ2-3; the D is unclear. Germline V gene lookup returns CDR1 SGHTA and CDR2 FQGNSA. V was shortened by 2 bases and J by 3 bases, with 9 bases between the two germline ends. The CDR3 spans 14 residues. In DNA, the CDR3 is TGTGCCAGCAGCTTATTCCATTCGACAGATACGCAGTATTTT. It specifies CASSLFHSTDTQYF.

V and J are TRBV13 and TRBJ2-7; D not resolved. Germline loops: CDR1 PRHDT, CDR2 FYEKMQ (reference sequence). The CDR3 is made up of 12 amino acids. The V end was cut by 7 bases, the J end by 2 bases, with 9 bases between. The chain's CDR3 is CASTSSAYEQYF. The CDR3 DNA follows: TGTGCCAGCACCAGTTCAGCCTACGAGCAGTACTTC.

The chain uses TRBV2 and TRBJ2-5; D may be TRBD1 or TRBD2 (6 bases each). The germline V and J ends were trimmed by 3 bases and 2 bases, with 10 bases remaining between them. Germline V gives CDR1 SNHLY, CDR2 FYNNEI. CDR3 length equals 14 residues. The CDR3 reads CASSDRGQQETQYF. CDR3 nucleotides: TGTGCCAGCAGTGACCGGGGGCAGCAAGAGACCCAGTACTTC.

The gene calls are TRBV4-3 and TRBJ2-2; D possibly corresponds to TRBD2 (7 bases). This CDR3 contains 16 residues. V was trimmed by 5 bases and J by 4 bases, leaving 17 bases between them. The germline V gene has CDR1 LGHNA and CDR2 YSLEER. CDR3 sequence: CASSGVRGPVTGELFF. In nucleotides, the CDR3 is TGCGCCAGCAGCGGGGTGCGGGGGCCAGTCACCGGGGAGCTGTTTTTT.

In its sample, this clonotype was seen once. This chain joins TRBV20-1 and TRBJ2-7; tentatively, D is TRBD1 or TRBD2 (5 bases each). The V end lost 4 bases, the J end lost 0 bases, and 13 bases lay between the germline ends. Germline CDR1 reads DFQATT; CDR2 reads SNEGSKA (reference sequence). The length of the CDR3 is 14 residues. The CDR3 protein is CSATGLFSSYEQYF. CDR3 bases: TGCAGTGCTACGGGGCTCTTCAGCTCCTACGAGCAGTACTTC.

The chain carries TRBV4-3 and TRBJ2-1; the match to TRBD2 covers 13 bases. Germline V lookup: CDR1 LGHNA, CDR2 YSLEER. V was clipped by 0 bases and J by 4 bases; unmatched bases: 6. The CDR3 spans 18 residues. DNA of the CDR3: TGCGCCAGCAGCCAAGACCATGTGGGACTAGCGGGATACAATGAGCAGTTCTTC. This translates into CASSQDHVGLAGYNEQFF.

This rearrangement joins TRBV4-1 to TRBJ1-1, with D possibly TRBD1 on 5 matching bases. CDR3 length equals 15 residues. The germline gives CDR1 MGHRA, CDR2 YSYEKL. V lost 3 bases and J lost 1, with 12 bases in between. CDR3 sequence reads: CASSQPGPANTEAFF. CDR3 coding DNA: TGCGCCAGCAGCCAGCCGGGACCGGCGAACACTGAAGCTTTCTTT.

In DNA, the CDR3 is TGTGCCAGCAGCTTGGAGGCGTGGGAGACCCAGTACTTC. This sequence encodes CASSLEAWETQYF. The chain uses TRBV12-3 or TRBV12-4 and TRBJ2-5; a weak D match, TRBD2 (5 bases). The CDR3 covers 13 residues. Trimming stripped 6 bases from V and 5 bases from J, with 13 bases between.

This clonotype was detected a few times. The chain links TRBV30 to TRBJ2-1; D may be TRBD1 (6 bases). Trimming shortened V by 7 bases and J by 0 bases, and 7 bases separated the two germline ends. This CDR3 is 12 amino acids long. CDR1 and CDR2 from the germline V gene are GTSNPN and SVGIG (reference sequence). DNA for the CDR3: TGTGCCTCAGGGGTCTCCTACAATGAGCAGTTCTTC. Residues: CASGVSYNEQFF.

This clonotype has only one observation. The CDR3 loop reads CATSDRRDEHQETQYF. CDR3 nucleotides: TGTGCCACCAGTGATCGCCGGGACGAGCACCAAGAGACCCAGTACTTC. The chain links TRBV24-1 to TRBJ2-5; D may match TRBD1 or TRBD2 (5 bases each). Germline loops: CDR1 KGHDR, CDR2 SFDVKD. This CDR3 spans 16 amino acids. V dropped 3 bases and J dropped 0 bases, with 13 bases sitting between them.

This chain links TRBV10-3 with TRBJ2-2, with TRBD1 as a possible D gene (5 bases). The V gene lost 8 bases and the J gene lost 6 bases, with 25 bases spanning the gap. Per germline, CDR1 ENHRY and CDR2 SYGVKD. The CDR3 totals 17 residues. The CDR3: CAIGNEDRGVRSGELFF. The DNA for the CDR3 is TGTGCCATCGGGAACGAAGATAGGGGTGTAAGGTCCGGGGAGCTGTTTTTT.

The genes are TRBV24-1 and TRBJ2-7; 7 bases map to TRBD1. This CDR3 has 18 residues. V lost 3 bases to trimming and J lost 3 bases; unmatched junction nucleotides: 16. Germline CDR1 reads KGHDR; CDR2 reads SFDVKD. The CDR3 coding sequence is TGTGCCACCAGTGATCCAACATACCGACGGACAGGTTGCTACGAGCAGTACTTC. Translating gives CATSDPTYRRTGCYEQYF.

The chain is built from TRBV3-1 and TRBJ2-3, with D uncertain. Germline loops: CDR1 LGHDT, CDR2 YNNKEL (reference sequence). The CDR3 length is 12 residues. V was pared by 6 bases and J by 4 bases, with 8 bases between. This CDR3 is CASSPISDTQYF. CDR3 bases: TGTGCCAGCAGTCCCATCTCAGATACGCAGTATTTT.

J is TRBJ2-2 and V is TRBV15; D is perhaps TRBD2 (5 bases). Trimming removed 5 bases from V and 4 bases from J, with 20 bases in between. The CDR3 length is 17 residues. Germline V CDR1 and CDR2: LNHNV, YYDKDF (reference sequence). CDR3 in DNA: TGTGCCACCAGCGCCGGGATATTGGATACGGTCACCGGGGAGCTGTTTTTT. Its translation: CATSAGILDTVTGELFF.

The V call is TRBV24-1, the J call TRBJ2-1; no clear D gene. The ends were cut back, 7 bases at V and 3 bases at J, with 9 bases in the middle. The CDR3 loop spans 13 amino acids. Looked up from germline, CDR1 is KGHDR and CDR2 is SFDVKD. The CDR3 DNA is TGTGCCACCAGCGACACGATCTACAATGAGCAGTTCTTC. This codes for CATSDTIYNEQFF.

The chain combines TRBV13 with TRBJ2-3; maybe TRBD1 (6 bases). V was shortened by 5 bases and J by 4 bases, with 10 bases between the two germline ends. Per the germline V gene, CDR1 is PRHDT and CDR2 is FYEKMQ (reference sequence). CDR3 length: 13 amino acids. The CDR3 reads CASSLRGADTQYF. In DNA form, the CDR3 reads TGTGCCAGCAGCCTCAGGGGCGCAGATACGCAGTATTTT. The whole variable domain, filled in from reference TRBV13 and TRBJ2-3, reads AAGVIQSPRHLIKEKRETATLKCYPIPRHDTVYWYQQGPGQDPQFLISFYEKMQSDKGSIPDRFSAQQFSDYHSELNMSSLELGDSALYFCASSLRGADTQYFGPGTRLTVL.

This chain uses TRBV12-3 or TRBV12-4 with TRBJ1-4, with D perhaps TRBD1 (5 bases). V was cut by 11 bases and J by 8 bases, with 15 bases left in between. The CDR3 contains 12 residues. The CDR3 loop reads CASGLSGEKLFF. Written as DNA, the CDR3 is TGTGCCTCGGGGCTTAGTGGAGAAAAACTGTTTTTT.

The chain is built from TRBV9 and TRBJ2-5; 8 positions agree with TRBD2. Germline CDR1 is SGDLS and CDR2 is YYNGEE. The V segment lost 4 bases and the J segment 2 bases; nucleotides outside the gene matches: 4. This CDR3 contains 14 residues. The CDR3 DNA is TGTGCCAGCAGCCTCGGACTAGCTCAAGAGACCCAGTACTTC. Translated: CASSLGLAQETQYF.

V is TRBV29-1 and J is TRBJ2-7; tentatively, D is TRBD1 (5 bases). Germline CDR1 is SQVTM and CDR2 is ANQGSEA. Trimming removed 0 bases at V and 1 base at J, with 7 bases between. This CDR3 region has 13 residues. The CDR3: CSVEEPGSYEQYF. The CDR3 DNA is TGCAGCGTTGAAGAACCAGGGTCCTACGAGCAGTACTTC.

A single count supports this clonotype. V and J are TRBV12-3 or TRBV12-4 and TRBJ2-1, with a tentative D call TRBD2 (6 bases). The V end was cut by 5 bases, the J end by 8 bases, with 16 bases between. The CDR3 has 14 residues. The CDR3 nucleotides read TGTGCCAGCAGTCCCGGGGGACCGGGGGATGAGCAGTTCTTC. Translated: CASSPGGPGDEQFF.

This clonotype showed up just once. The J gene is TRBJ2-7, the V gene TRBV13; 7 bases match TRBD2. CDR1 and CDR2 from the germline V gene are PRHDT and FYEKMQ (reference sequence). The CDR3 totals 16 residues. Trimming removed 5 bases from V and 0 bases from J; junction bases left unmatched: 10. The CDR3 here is CASSTYPLADSYEQYF. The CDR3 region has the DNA TGTGCCAGCAGCACGTACCCTCTAGCGGACTCCTACGAGCAGTACTTC.

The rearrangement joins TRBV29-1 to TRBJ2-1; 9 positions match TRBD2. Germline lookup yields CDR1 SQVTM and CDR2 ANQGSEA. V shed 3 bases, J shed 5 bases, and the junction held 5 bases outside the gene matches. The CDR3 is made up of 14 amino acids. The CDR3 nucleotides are TGCAGCGTTGAGTGGGCTAGCGGGGACAATGAGCAGTTCTTC. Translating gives CSVEWASGDNEQFF.

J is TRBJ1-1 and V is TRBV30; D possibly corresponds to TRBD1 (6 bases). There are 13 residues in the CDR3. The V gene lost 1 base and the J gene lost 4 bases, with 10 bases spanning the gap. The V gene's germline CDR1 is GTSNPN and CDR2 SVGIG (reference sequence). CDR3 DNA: TGTGCCTGGAGTGACAGGGTAACCACTGAAGCTTTCTTT. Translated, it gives CAWSDRVTTEAFF.

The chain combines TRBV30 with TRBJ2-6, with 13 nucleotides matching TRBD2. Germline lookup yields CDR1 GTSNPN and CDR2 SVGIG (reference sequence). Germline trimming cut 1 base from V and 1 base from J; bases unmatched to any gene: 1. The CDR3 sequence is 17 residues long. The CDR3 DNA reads TGTGCCTGGAGTGGACTAGCGGGGGGTTCTGGGGCCAACGTCCTGACTTTC. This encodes CAWSGLAGGSGANVLTF.

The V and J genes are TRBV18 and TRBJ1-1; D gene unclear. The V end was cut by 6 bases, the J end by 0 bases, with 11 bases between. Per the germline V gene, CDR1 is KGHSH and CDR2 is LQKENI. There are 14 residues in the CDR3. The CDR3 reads CASSPGRMNTEAFF. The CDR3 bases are TGTGCCAGCTCCCCTGGACGGATGAACACTGAAGCTTTCTTT. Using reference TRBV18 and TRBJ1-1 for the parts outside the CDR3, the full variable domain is NAGVMQNPRHLVRRRGQEARLRCSPMKGHSHVYWYRQLPEEGLKFMVYLQKENIIDESGMPKERFSAEFPKEGPSILRIQQVVRGDSAAYFCASSPGRMNTEAFFGQGTRLTVV.